This T cell receptor beta chain was sequenced in a study of cytomegalovirus exposure and HLA in healthy donors. The primer mix had 60 Vbeta and 13 Jbeta primers. Produced via immunoSEQ multiplex PCR; TCRdb's table is partial and in-frame only. The data contain roughly 130,000 clones, around 79% of them singletons. Germline CDR1 is SGHNT and CDR2 is YYREEE (reference sequence). Trimming removed 7 bases from V and 6 bases from J; junction bases left unmatched: 10. The CDR3 has 14 residues. Sequencing was carried out using PBMCs. This receptor was identified in a female donor in good health and CMV-seronegative. The chain couples TRBV5-4 to TRBJ1-2; 9 nucleotides align to TRBD1. CDR3 amino acids: CASALDRGGNGYTF. As DNA, the CDR3 is TGTGCCAGCGCCCTGGACAGGGGAGGTAATGGCTACACCTTC.